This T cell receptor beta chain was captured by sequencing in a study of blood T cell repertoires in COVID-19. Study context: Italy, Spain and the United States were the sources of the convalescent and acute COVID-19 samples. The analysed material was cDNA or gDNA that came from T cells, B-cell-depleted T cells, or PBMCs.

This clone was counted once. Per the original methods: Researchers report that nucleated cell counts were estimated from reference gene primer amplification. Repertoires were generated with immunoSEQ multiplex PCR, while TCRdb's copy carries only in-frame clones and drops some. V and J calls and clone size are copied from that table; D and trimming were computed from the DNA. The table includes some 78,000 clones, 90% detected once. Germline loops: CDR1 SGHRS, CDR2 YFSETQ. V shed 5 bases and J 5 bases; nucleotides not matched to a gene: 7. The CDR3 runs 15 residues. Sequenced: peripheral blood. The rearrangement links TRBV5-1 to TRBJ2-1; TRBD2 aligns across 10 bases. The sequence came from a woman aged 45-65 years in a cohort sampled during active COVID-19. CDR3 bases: TGCGCCAGCAGAGCCGGGACTAGCGAGAACAATGAGCAGTTCTTC. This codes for CASRAGTSENNEQFF.